One sample yielded the 27 T cell receptor beta chains listed below, sequenced in a study of a mutant IDH1 vaccine in newly diagnosed glioma. Time point noted: week 47, end of study. Every vaccine dose comprised 300 ug of mutant IDH1 20-mer peptide plus topical imiquimod. Sequenced by immunoSEQ multiplex PCR; TCRdb stores in-frame clones only, minus some. In the table there are some 87,000 clones, roughly four fifths of which are singletons. No antigen has been identified for these receptors. Material: PBMCs, obtained from a glioma patient whose treatment included an IDH1 peptide vaccine. The receptors originated from a man in his forties or fifties with glioma.

This clone was seen only a few times. The J gene is TRBJ1-1, the V gene TRBV2; D gene uncertain. The germline gives CDR1 SNHLY, CDR2 FYNNEI. V dropped 7 bases and J dropped 10 bases, with 19 bases sitting between them. The CDR3 totals 13 residues. The CDR3 loop reads CASTSGPPLGAFF. The CDR3 DNA reads as TGTGCCAGCACGTCTGGACCACCCCTTGGAGCTTTCTTT.

The rearrangement uses TRBV4-3 and TRBJ2-3; 10 positions agree with TRBD2. From germline, CDR1 is LGHNA and CDR2 YSLEER. The CDR3 contains 19 residues. Trimming took 4 bases from V and 1 from J; bases not matched to a gene: 14. The CDR3: CASSPRTAGGPGGTDTQYF. CDR3 DNA sequence: TGCGCCAGCAGCCCCCGAACAGCGGGAGGGCCTGGGGGCACAGATACGCAGTATTTT.

V and J are TRBV11-2 and TRBJ2-7, with D possibly being TRBD1 (6 bases). CDR3 length: 12 residues. Trimming cost V 5 bases and J 3 bases, with 8 bases left between them. The germline CDR1 and CDR2 sequences are SGHAT and FQNNGV. Written as DNA, the CDR3 is TGTGCCAGCAGCAGGACAGTCTACGAGCAGTACTTC. Translated: CASSRTVYEQYF.

J is TRBJ2-5 and V is TRBV5-6; 7 nucleotides match TRBD2. CDR1 SGHDT and CDR2 YYEEEE come from the germline V gene. The junction had 5 bases not matched to a gene; V was cut back by 4 bases and J by 2 bases. The CDR3 length is 14 residues. The CDR3 bases are TGTGCCAGCAGCCGGGGACTACAACAAGAGACCCAGTACTTC. This translates into CASSRGLQQETQYF.

The genes are TRBV25-1 and TRBJ1-5; tentatively, D is TRBD1 (6 bases). This CDR3 region has 15 residues. Germline-derived CDR1 and CDR2 are MGHDK and SYGVNS. The V gene lost 6 bases and the J gene lost 4 bases, with 16 bases spanning the gap. The CDR3, as DNA: TGTGCCAGCAGGGGCCCAGGGGATTGGAATCAGCCCCAGCATTTT. Translation gives CASRGPGDWNQPQHF.

The chain carries TRBV28 and TRBJ2-7, with D possibly called TRBD1 or TRBD2 (5 bases each). Per germline, CDR1 MDHEN and CDR2 SYDVKM. Trimming cost V 8 bases and J 2 bases, with 13 bases left between them. The CDR3 covers 13 residues. The CDR3, as DNA: TGTGCCAGCGGTACGAGGGGTCCCTACGAGCAGTACTTC. Its translation is CASGTRGPYEQYF.

This sequence joins TRBV19 and TRBJ2-2; possibly TRBD1 for D (5 bases). CDR1 and CDR2 from the germline V gene are LNHDA and SQIVND (reference sequence). The CDR3 runs to 13 residues. V dropped 9 bases and J dropped 5 bases, with 13 bases sitting between them. CDR3 DNA: TGTGCCAGCGGCAGGGCTGCGACCGGGGAGCTGTTTTTT. This codes for CASGRAATGELFF. Together with reference TRBV19 and TRBJ2-2, the CDR3 gives the full variable domain: DGGITQSPKYLFRKEGQNVTLSCEQNLNHDAMYWYRQDPGQGLRLIYYSQIVNDFQKGDIAEGYSVSREKKESFPLTVTSAQKNPTAFYLCASGRAATGELFFGEGSRLTVL.

This clone has a single count. The V gene is TRBV9, the J gene TRBJ2-1; D is undetermined. The CDR3 spans 14 residues. Per germline, CDR1 SGDLS and CDR2 YYNGEE. The V and J ends lost 2 bases and 6 bases respectively, with 12 bases between them. This CDR3 is CASSVQTRSNEQFF. CDR3 DNA sequence: TGTGCCAGCAGCGTCCAAACTCGTTCCAATGAGCAGTTCTTC.

The gene calls are TRBV4-2 and TRBJ2-7; D remains ambiguous. The V gene's germline CDR1 is LGHNA and CDR2 YNFKEQ. V lost 0 bases and J lost 5, with 2 bases in between. The CDR3 length is 11 residues. The chain's CDR3 is CASSQDNEQYF. DNA for the CDR3: TGTGCCAGCAGCCAAGACAACGAGCAGTACTTC.

The chain employs TRBV14 and TRBJ2-7, with 8 positions matching TRBD1. Per the germline V gene, CDR1 is SGHDN and CDR2 is FVKESK. The V segment lost 6 bases and the J segment 0 bases; nucleotides outside the gene matches: 7. This CDR3 contains 15 residues. The CDR3 protein is CASSFRQGSSYEQYF. CDR3 sequence (DNA): TGTGCCAGCAGTTTCCGACAGGGGAGCTCCTACGAGCAGTACTTC.

The gene calls are TRBV5-1 and TRBJ2-1, with 8 nucleotides matching TRBD1. Germline V gene sequence: CDR1 SGHRS, CDR2 YFSETQ. Germline trimming cut 4 bases from V and 4 bases from J; bases unmatched to any gene: 4. The CDR3 spans 14 residues. This chain's CDR3 is CASSPRGPYNEQFF. The CDR3 DNA reads TGCGCCAGCAGCCCCAGGGGGCCATACAATGAGCAGTTCTTC.

The chain combines TRBV2 with TRBJ2-3; perhaps D is TRBD1 or TRBD2 (5 bases each). V lost 7 bases to trimming and J lost 1 base, with 12 bases between them. Germline V lookup: CDR1 SNHLY, CDR2 FYNNEI. The CDR3 totals 14 residues. CDR3 region: CASTAVGGTDTQYF. Written as DNA, the CDR3 is TGTGCCAGCACCGCCGTGGGGGGCACAGATACGCAGTATTTT.

This clone was seen a handful of times. V usage is TRBV4-1 and J usage is TRBJ2-4, with D possibly called TRBD1 or TRBD2 (5 bases each). V gave up 0 bases and J gave up 2 bases, with 11 bases separating them. Germline V lookup: CDR1 MGHRA, CDR2 YSYEKL. This CDR3 has 16 residues. CDR3 amino acids: CASSQEGGGSKNIQYF. In nucleotides, the CDR3 is TGCGCCAGCAGCCAAGAGGGTGGGGGATCCAAAAACATTCAGTACTTC.

V is TRBV21-1 and J is TRBJ1-2. TRBV21-1 is tagged as a pseudogene. The CDR3 is 14 amino acids. CDR3 region: CASPLRKGNYGYTF. As DNA, the CDR3 is TGTGCCAGCCCCTTAAGGAAGGGTAACTATGGCTACACCTTC.

This clone has only one observation. The V and J genes are TRBV27 and TRBJ2-7; TRBD2 agrees at 10 bases. Trimming cost V 0 bases and J 4 bases; bases outside gene matches: 3. The CDR3 is made up of 15 amino acids. Germline CDR1 MNHEY, CDR2 SMNVEV (reference sequence). The chain's CDR3 is CASSLSIAGGYEQYF. DNA for the CDR3: TGTGCCAGCAGTTTATCGATAGCGGGAGGTTACGAGCAGTACTTC.

The rearrangement links TRBV6-5 to TRBJ1-2; no reliable D call. V lost 0 bases to trimming and J lost 5 bases, with 4 bases between them. The CDR3 covers 12 residues. Germline values: CDR1 MNHEY, CDR2 SVGAGI. CDR3 sequence (DNA): TGTGCCAGCAGTTACTCGGGATATGGCTACACCTTC. Amino acids: CASSYSGYGYTF.

The chain links TRBV29-1 to TRBJ2-7; 8 bases map to TRBD1. The length of the CDR3 is 14 residues. V was clipped by 5 bases and J by 5 bases; unmatched bases: 11. The germline V gene has CDR1 SQVTM and CDR2 ANQGSEA. The DNA for the CDR3 is TGCAGCGTTCTCGGCGGACAGGGTGGCAACGAGCAGTACTTC. Translation: CSVLGGQGGNEQYF.

The V and J genes are TRBV15 and TRBJ1-2; D ambiguous. The CDR3 spans 14 residues. Trimming pared 4 bases from V and 3 bases from J, leaving 12 bases between. From germline, CDR1 is LNHNV and CDR2 YYDKDF (reference sequence). CDR3: CATSKEQSDYGYTF. The CDR3 coding sequence is TGTGCCACCAGCAAAGAACAGAGTGACTATGGCTACACCTTC.

V and J are TRBV5-4 and TRBJ2-1; 9 bases are a match to TRBD1. This CDR3 is 14 amino acids long. V gave up 4 bases and J gave up 9 bases; unmatched junction bases: 8. Germline lookup yields CDR1 SGHNT and CDR2 YYREEE (reference sequence). This CDR3 is CASSLAKGQGEQFF. The CDR3 region has the DNA TGTGCCAGCAGCCTCGCGAAGGGACAGGGTGAGCAGTTCTTC.

The V call is TRBV27, the J call TRBJ1-5, with 7 bases fitting TRBD1. CDR3 length: 15 amino acids. Germline CDR1 reads MNHEY; CDR2 reads SMNVEV (reference sequence). After removal of 8 bases from V and 6 bases from J, the junction contained 13 bases not matched to a gene. CDR3 in DNA: TGTGCCAGCCGTCCCCTCCGACAGGGAATTCAGCCCCAGCATTTT. As protein: CASRPLRQGIQPQHF.

The table lists this clone with a count of one. The V and J genes are TRBV7-2 and TRBJ2-7, with 10 positions matching TRBD2. The CDR3 has 17 amino acids. J was trimmed by 2 bases and V by 0 bases; bases with no gene match: 7. Germline assignment: CDR1 SGHTA and CDR2 FQGNSA. Here the CDR3 reads CASSLALAGVAPYEQYF. CDR3 sequence (DNA): TGTGCCAGCAGCTTAGCTCTAGCGGGAGTAGCACCCTACGAGCAGTACTTC. The entire variable domain, with the rest obtained from reference TRBV7-2 and TRBJ2-7, is as follows: GAGVSQSPSNKVTEKGKDVELRCDPISGHTALYWYRQSLGQGLEFLIYFQGNSAPDKSGLPSDRFSAERTGGSVSTLTIQRTQQEDSAVYLCASSLALAGVAPYEQYFGPGTRLTVT.

The chain couples TRBV7-9 to TRBJ1-4; D is unclear. V gave up 4 bases and J gave up 8 bases, with 20 bases separating them. Germline V CDR1 and CDR2: SEHNR, FQNEAQ (reference sequence). This CDR3 contains 16 residues. The CDR3 DNA sequence: TGTGCCAGCAGCTCAGAGAGGGAATCTCCTTCGGAAAAACTGTTTTTT. Translating gives CASSSERESPSEKLFF.

This sequence joins TRBV5-1 and TRBJ2-2; 8 nucleotides agree with TRBD2. Germline assignment: CDR1 SGHRS and CDR2 YFSETQ. There are 16 residues in the CDR3. Losses at the gene ends were 3 bases for V and 3 bases for J; bases not matched to a gene: 7. CDR3 residues: CASSSAGTSYTGELFF. CDR3 DNA sequence: TGCGCCAGCAGCTCGGCCGGGACTAGTTACACCGGGGAGCTGTTTTTT.

The chain combines TRBV7-3 with TRBJ2-2; TRBD2 matches at 7 bases. Germline CDR1 SGHTA, CDR2 FQGTGA. The trim removed 5 bases at V and 6 bases at J, leaving 12 bases unmatched. The CDR3 consists of 16 residues. DNA of the CDR3: TGTGCCAGCAGCACACGCACAGCGGGAAAGGCCGGGGAGCTGTTTTTT. Translating gives CASSTRTAGKAGELFF.

V gene TRBV7-2 combines with J gene TRBJ1-2; D is uncertain. CDR1 SGHTA and CDR2 FQGNSA come from the germline V gene. The CDR3 loop spans 12 amino acids. V lost 5 bases, J lost 7 bases, and 11 bases lay in between. The DNA of the CDR3 is TGTGCCAGCAGCGTAGGAGGGATTGGCTACACCTTC. It specifies CASSVGGIGYTF.

The rearrangement links TRBV7-2 to TRBJ2-7, with 9 bases lining up with TRBD1. Germline V gene sequence: CDR1 SGHTA, CDR2 FQGNSA. V lost 5 bases, J lost 0 bases, and 5 bases stayed unmatched. This CDR3 region has 15 residues. CDR3 region: CASSLRTGVSYEQYF. In DNA, the CDR3 is TGTGCCAGCAGCCTCAGGACAGGGGTCTCCTACGAGCAGTACTTC. Drawing the rest from reference TRBV7-2 and TRBJ2-7, the complete variable domain is GAGVSQSPSNKVTEKGKDVELRCDPISGHTALYWYRQSLGQGLEFLIYFQGNSAPDKSGLPSDRFSAERTGGSVSTLTIQRTQQEDSAVYLCASSLRTGVSYEQYFGPGTRLTVT.

This clone was observed a few times. The CDR3 DNA sequence: TGTGCCATCAGTGAGGCGGGACAGCCGTATTCACCCCTCCACTTT. Its translation is CAISEAGQPYSPLHF. The chain combines TRBV10-3 with TRBJ1-6; 7 bases map to TRBD1. The CDR3 extends over 15 amino acids. Germline loops: CDR1 ENHRY, CDR2 SYGVKD. V shed 2 bases, J shed 8 bases, and the junction held 6 bases outside the gene matches.